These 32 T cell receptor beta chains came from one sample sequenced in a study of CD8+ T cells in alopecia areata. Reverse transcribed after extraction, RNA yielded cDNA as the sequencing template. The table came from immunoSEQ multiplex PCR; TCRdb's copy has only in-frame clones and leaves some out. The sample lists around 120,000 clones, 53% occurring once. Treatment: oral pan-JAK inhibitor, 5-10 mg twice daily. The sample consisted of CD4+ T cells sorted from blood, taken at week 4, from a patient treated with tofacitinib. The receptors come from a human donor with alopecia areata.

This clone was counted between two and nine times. CDR3: CAISESVGASSYNEQFF. The CDR3 coding sequence is TGTGCCATCAGTGAGTCCGTGGGGGCGAGCTCCTACAATGAGCAGTTCTTC. The gene calls are TRBV10-3 and TRBJ2-1, with TRBD1 as a possible D gene (6 bases). The CDR3 is 17 amino acids. Germline CDR1 reads ENHRY; CDR2 reads SYGVKD. V lost 0 bases, J lost 0 bases, and 12 bases lay in between.

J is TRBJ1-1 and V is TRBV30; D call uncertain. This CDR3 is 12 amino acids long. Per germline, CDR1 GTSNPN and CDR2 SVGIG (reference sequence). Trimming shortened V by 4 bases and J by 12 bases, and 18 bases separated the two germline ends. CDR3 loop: CAWNRGSSRTFF. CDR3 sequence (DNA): TGTGCCTGGAACAGAGGAAGTTCGAGAACTTTCTTT.

CDR3 coding DNA: TGTGCCAGCAGCGTAGATCAGCGGGAGACAGATACGCAGTATTTT. Translating it yields CASSVDQRETDTQYF. The chain combines TRBV9 with TRBJ2-3; 8 bases fit TRBD2. V trimming: 0 bases; J trimming: 3 bases; junction bases outside the gene matches: 3. This CDR3 region has 15 residues. In germline, CDR1 is SGDLS, CDR2 YYNGEE.

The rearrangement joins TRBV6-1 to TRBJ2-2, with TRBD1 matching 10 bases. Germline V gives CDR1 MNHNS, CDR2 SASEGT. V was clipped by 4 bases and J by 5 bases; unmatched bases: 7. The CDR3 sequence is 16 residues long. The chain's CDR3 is CASSVYPGQGTGELFF. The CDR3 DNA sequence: TGTGCCAGCAGTGTATACCCGGGACAGGGGACCGGGGAGCTGTTTTTT.

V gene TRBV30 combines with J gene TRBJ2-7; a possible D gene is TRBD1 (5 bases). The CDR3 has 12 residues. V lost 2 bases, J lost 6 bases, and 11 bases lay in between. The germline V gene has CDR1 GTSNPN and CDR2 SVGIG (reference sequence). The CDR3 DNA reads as TGTGCCTGGAGTAAAGGGGATACCGAGCAGTACTTC. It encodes CAWSKGDTEQYF.

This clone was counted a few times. Here the CDR3 DNA reads TGTGCCAGCAGCCCTCGGACGGGGAGATTTAACACTGAAGCTTTCTTT. Translating gives CASSPRTGRFNTEAFF. The V and J genes are TRBV9 and TRBJ1-1; D is unclear. Trimming cost V 4 bases and J 2 bases, with 18 bases left between them. The CDR3 has 16 residues. CDR1 is SGDLS and CDR2 is YYNGEE in the germline V gene. The full variable domain, rest sourced from reference TRBV9 and TRBJ1-1, is DSGVTQTPKHLITATGQRVTLRCSPRSGDLSVYWYQQSLDQGLQFLIQYYNGEERAKGNILERFSAQQFPDLHSELNLSSLELGDSALYFCASSPRTGRFNTEAFFGQGTRLTVV.

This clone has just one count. CDR3 residues: CSVQGLAGAHEQFF. Here the CDR3 DNA reads TGCAGCGTTCAGGGACTAGCGGGAGCTCATGAGCAGTTCTTC. The rearrangement uses TRBV29-1 and TRBJ2-1; 14 positions agree with TRBD2. The germline gives CDR1 SQVTM, CDR2 ANQGSEA. V was pared by 5 bases and J by 8 bases, with 5 bases of the junction left unmatched. The CDR3 consists of 14 residues.

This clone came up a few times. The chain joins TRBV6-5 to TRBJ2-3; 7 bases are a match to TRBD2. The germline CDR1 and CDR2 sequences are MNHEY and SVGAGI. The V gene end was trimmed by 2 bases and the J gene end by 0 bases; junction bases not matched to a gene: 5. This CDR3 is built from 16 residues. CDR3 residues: CASSYGRAPSTDTQYF. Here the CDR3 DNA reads TGTGCCAGCAGTTACGGGAGGGCGCCGAGCACAGATACGCAGTATTTT.

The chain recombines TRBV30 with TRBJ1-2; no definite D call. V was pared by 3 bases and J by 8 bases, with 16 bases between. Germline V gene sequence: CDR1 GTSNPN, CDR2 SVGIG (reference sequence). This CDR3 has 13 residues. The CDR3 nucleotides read TGTGCCTGGAGCCCCCCATACAGAGGCGGCTACACCTTC. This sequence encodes CAWSPPYRGGYTF.

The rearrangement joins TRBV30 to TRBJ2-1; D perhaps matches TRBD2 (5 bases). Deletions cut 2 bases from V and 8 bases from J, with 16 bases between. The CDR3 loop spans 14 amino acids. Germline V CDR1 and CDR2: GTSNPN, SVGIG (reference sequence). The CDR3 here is CAWSPPGSPYEQFF. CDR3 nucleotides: TGTGCCTGGAGTCCACCGGGATCCCCGTATGAGCAGTTCTTC.

The CDR3: CAWKNDQGPLHF. The CDR3 nucleotides read TGTGCCTGGAAAAATGATCAGGGACCCCTCCACTTT. J is TRBJ1-6 and V is TRBV30; maybe TRBD1 (5 bases). The V and J ends lost 4 bases and 12 bases respectively, with 13 bases between them. The germline gives CDR1 GTSNPN, CDR2 SVGIG (reference sequence). The CDR3 has 12 amino acids.

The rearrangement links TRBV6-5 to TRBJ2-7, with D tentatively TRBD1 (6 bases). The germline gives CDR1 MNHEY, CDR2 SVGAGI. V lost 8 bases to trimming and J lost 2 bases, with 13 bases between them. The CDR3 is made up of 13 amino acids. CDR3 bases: TGTGCCAGCTGCCTTGCAGGGGCCTACGAGCAGTACTTC. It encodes CASCLAGAYEQYF.

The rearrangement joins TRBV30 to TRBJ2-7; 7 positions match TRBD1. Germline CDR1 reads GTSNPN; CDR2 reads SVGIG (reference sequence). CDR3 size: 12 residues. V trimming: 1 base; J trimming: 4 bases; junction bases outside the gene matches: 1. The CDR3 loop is CAWSEQGYEQYF. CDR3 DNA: TGTGCCTGGAGTGAACAGGGGTACGAGCAGTACTTC.

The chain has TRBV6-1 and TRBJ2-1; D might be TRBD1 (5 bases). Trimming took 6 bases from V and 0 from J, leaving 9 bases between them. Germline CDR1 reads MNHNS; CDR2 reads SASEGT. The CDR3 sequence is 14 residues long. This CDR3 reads CASRSRDSYNEQFF. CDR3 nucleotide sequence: TGTGCCAGCAGGTCCAGGGACTCCTACAATGAGCAGTTCTTC.

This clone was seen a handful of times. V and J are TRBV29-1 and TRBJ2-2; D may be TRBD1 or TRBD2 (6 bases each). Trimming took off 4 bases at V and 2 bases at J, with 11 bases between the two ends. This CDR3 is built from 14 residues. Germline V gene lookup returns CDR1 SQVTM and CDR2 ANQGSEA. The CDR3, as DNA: TGCAGCGTTGTCGGGGGCGAAAACACCGGGGAGCTGTTTTTT. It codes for CSVVGGENTGELFF.

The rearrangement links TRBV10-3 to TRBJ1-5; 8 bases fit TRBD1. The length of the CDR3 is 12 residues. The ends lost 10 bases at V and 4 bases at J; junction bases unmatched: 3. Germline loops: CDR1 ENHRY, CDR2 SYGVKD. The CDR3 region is CATGQENQPQHF. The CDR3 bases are TGTGCCACGGGACAGGAAAATCAGCCCCAGCATTTT.

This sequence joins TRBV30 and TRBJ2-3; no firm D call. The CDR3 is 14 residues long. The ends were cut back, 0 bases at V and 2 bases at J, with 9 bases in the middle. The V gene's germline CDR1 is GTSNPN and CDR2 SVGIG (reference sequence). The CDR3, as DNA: TGTGCCTGGAGTGTATCAGCAGCCACAGATACGCAGTATTTT. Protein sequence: CAWSVSAATDTQYF.

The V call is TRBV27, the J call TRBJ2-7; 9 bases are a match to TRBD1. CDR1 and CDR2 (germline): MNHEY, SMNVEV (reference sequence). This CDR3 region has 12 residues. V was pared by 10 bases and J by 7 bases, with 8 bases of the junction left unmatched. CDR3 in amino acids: CANPQGAREQYF. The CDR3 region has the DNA TGTGCCAACCCACAGGGGGCGCGGGAGCAGTACTTC.

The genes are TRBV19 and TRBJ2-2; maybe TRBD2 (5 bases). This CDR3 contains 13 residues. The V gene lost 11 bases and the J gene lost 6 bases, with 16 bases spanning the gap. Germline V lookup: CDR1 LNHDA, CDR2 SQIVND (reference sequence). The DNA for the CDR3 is TGTGCCGCCAATCGGGGTAACTCCGGGGAGCTGTTTTTT. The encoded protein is CAANRGNSGELFF.

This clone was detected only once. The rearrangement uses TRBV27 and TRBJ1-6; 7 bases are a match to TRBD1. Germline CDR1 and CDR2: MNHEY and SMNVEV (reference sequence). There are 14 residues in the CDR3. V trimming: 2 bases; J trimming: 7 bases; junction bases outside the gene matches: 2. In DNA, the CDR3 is TGTGCCAGCAGTTTAGAAGGGGGCAATTCACCCCTCCACTTT. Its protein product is CASSLEGGNSPLHF.

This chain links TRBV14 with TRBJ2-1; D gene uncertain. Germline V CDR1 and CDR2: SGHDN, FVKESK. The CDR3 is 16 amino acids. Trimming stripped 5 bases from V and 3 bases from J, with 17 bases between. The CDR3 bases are TGTGCCAGCAGCTCCGGCCGCGAGAAGAACTACAATGAGCAGTTCTTC. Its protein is CASSSGREKNYNEQFF.

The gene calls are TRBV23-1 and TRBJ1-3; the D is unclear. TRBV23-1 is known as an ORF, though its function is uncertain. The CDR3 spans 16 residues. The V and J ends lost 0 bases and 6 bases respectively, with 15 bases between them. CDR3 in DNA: TGCGCCAGCAGTCAATCCAACAGCCTGAGGACAAACACCATATATTTT. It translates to CASSQSNSLRTNTIYF.

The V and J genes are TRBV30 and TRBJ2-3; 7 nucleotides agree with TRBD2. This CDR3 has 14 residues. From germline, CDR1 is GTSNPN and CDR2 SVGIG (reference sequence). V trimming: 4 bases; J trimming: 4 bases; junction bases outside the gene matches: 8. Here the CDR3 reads CAWTLTAGADTQYF. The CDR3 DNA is TGTGCCTGGACTCTGACCGCGGGGGCAGATACGCAGTATTTT.

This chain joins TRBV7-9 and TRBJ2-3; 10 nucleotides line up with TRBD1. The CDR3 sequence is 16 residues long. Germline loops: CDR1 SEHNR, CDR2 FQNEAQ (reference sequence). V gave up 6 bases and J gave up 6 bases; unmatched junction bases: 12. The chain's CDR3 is CASSSSGTGVKDTQYF. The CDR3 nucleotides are TGTGCCAGCAGTTCGTCCGGGACAGGGGTGAAGGATACGCAGTATTTT.

CDR3 nucleotides: TGTGCCTGGAGTGAGGGCCTTAGCAATCAGCCCCAGCATTTT. Encoded protein: CAWSEGLSNQPQHF. The chain is built from TRBV30 and TRBJ1-5; D unclear. This CDR3 comprises 14 residues. Deletions cut 1 base from V and 0 bases from J, with 7 bases between. Germline values: CDR1 GTSNPN, CDR2 SVGIG (reference sequence). The whole variable domain, filled in from reference TRBV30 and TRBJ1-5, reads SQTIHQWPATLVQPVGSPLSLECTVEGTSNPNLYWYRQAAGRGLQLLFYSVGIGQISSEVPQNLSASRPQDRQFILSSKKLLLSDSGFYLCAWSEGLSNQPQHFGDGTRLSIL.

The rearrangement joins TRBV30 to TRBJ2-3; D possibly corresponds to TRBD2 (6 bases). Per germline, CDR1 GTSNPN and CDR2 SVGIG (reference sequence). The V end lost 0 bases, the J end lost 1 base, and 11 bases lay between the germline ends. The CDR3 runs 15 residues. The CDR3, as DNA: TGTGCCTGGAGTGTACGGGGAGGAGGCACAGATACGCAGTATTTT. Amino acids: CAWSVRGGGTDTQYF.

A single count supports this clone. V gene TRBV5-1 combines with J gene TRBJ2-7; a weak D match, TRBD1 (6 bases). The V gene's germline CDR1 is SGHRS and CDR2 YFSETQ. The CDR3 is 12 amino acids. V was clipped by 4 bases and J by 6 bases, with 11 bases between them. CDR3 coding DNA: TGCGCCAGCAGCCGAAACAGGGTCGAGCAGTACTTC. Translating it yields CASSRNRVEQYF.

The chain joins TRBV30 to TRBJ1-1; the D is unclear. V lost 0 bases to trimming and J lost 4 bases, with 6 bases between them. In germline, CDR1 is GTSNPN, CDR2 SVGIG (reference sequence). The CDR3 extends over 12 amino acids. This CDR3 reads CAWSVRGTEAFF. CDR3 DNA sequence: TGTGCCTGGAGTGTACGGGGCACTGAAGCTTTCTTT.

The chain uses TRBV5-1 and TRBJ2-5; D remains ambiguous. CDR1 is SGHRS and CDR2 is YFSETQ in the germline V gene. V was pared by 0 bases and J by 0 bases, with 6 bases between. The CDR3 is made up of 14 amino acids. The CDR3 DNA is TGCGCCAGCAGCTTGGGACGAAACCAAGAGACCCAGTACTTC. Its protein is CASSLGRNQETQYF.

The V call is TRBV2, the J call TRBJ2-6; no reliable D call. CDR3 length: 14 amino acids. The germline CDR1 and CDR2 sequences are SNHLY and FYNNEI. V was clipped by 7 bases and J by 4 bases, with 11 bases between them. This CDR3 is CASKWESGANVLTF. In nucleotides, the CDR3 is TGTGCCAGCAAGTGGGAATCCGGGGCCAACGTCCTGACTTTC. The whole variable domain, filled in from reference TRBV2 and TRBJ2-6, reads EPEVTQTPSHQVTQMGQEVILRCVPISNHLYFYWYRQILGQKVEFLVSFYNNEISEKSEIFDDQFSVERPDGSNFTLKIRSTKLEDSAMYFCASKWESGANVLTFGAGSRLTVL.

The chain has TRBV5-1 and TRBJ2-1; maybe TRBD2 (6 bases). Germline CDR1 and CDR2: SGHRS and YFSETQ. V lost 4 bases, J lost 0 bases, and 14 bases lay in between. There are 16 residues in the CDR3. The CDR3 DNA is TGCGCCAGCAGCGGCGGGACTCCCATCTCCTACAATGAGCAGTTCTTC. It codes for CASSGGTPISYNEQFF.

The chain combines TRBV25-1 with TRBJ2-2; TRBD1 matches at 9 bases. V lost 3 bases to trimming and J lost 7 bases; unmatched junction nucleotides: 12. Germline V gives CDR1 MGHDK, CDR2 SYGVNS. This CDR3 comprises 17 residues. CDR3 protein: CASSEGRRTGAGGELFF. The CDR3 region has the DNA TGTGCCAGCAGTGAGGGTCGGCGGACAGGGGCCGGCGGGGAGCTGTTTTTT.